These 25 T cell receptor beta chains originate from one sample sequenced in a study of shared clonotypes between healthy human individuals (dated by TCRdb to the early 2020s). The library was generated by the immunoSEQ multiplex PCR assay. Drawn from immuneACCESS, this table holds only the in-frame rearrangements with V and J called that TCRdb kept. Clones are partly lost; checked studies trace under half to an unresolved V gene and leave the rest unexplained. The sample table holds some 500,000 clones, of which roughly three quarters were seen once. Around 12% of the sample goes to the ten largest clones. The specimen was PBMCs. These receptors originate from a woman aged 40-49 years in good health. Some clones in this sample may be carry-over from other donors' samples.

There are a few counts of this clone. The gene calls are TRBV10-3 and TRBJ2-1, with TRBD2 matching 7 bases. After removal of 4 bases from V and 6 bases from J, the junction contained 3 bases not matched to a gene. In germline, CDR1 is ENHRY, CDR2 SYGVKD. The CDR3 extends over 13 amino acids. The CDR3 region is CAISGGGSNEQFF. The CDR3 DNA sequence: TGTGCCATCAGTGGAGGCGGGAGCAATGAGCAGTTCTTC.

This chain joins TRBV9 and TRBJ2-1, with D hard to call. Per the germline V gene, CDR1 is SGDLS and CDR2 is YYNGEE. This CDR3 spans 15 amino acids. The germline V and J ends were trimmed by 0 bases and 4 bases, with 11 bases remaining between them. CDR3 in amino acids: CASSVDGTSYNEQFF. As DNA, the CDR3 is TGTGCCAGCAGCGTAGATGGAACTTCGTACAATGAGCAGTTCTTC.

The rearrangement links TRBV7-9 to TRBJ2-7; D perhaps matches TRBD2 (5 bases). The CDR3 runs 13 residues. V dropped 5 bases and J dropped 5 bases, with 13 bases sitting between them. Germline loops: CDR1 SEHNR, CDR2 FQNEAQ (reference sequence). CDR3 residues: CASSLEVIHEQYF. The CDR3, as DNA: TGTGCCAGCAGCCTGGAGGTTATCCACGAGCAGTACTTC.

The J gene is TRBJ2-7, the V gene TRBV29-1, with 9 bases identical to TRBD1. The CDR3 has 16 amino acids. Germline CDR1 SQVTM, CDR2 ANQGSEA. V was pared by 1 base and J by 2 bases, with 9 bases of the junction left unmatched. CDR3 amino acids: CSVEGAGTGHPYEQYF. The DNA of the CDR3 is TGCAGCGTTGAAGGTGCCGGGACAGGGCACCCCTACGAGCAGTACTTC.

This chain links TRBV6-1 with TRBJ2-7; TRBD1 agrees at 8 bases. The CDR3 spans 15 residues. The germline gives CDR1 MNHNS, CDR2 SASEGT. The V and J ends lost 7 bases and 3 bases, in that order; junction bases with no gene match: 11. CDR3 DNA sequence: TGTGCCAGCAAAGCCAGGGTGACAGGGGACTACGAGCAGTACTTC. Encoded protein: CASKARVTGDYEQYF.

V and J are TRBV6-6 and TRBJ2-7; no definite D call. Trimming removed 6 bases from V and 1 base from J, with 7 bases in between. CDR3 size: 12 residues. Germline CDR1 and CDR2: MNHNY and SVGAGI (reference sequence). Here the CDR3 DNA reads TGTGCCAGCAGCCGATCTTCCTACGAGCAGTACTTC. It specifies CASSRSSYEQYF.

Concerning this clone itself: Relative to the germline gene, one junction end is altered; a read error may explain this. The rearrangement joins TRBV5-8 to TRBJ1-2, with D unresolved. Germline V gene sequence: CDR1 SGHTS, CDR2 YDEGEE. The CDR3 covers 17 residues. CDR3 nucleotides: TGCGCCAGCAGCCAAACGCCCTACCGAGGGCTTAACTATGGCTACACCTTC. Translated, it gives CASSQTPYRGLNYGYTF.

This clone was found a few times. The chain couples TRBV28 to TRBJ2-1, with D unresolved. This CDR3 comprises 13 residues. Between the trimmed V and J ends, which lost 6 bases and 0 bases, there was a span of 6 bases. CDR1 and CDR2 (germline): MDHEN, SYDVKM. CDR3 protein: CASSPASYNEQFF. The CDR3 DNA reads as TGTGCCAGCAGCCCTGCCTCCTACAATGAGCAGTTCTTC. Looking up the rest from reference TRBV28 and TRBJ2-1 gives the full variable domain: DVKVTQSSRYLVKRTGEKVFLECVQDMDHENMFWYRQDPGLGLRLIYFSYDVKMKEKGDIPEGYSVSREKKERFSLILESASTNQTSMYLCASSPASYNEQFFGPGTRLTVL.

In regard to this clone: This likely reflects a read error, since a far larger clone is one base away. The chain employs TRBV6-6 and TRBJ2-2; tentatively, D is TRBD1 or TRBD2 (5 bases each). Per germline, CDR1 MNHNY and CDR2 SVGAGI (reference sequence). This CDR3 spans 14 amino acids. In DNA form, the CDR3 reads TGTGCCTGCAGGTCAGGGACGGACACCGGGGAGCTGTTTTTT. Translation: CACRSGTDTGELFF.

The chain uses TRBV6-5 and TRBJ1-3, with 7 positions matching TRBD1. The CDR3 is 15 residues long. The germline CDR1 and CDR2 sequences are MNHEY and SVGAGI. V was clipped by 0 bases and J by 4 bases; unmatched bases: 3. The CDR3 region is CASSYSGTAGNTIYF. The CDR3 DNA reads as TGTGCCAGCAGTTACTCCGGGACAGCAGGAAACACCATATATTTT.

This clone was picked up a small number of times. The chain combines TRBV11-1 with TRBJ2-4; the D call may be TRBD1 or TRBD2 (5 bases each). Trimming cost V 3 bases and J 6 bases, with 6 bases left between them. The CDR3 has 12 residues. Germline-derived CDR1 and CDR2 are SGHAT and FQDESV (reference sequence). CDR3 nucleotide sequence: TGTGCCAGCAGCTTCGGGGCAAACATTCAGTACTTC. Residues: CASSFGANIQYF.

The count of this clone is one. The J gene is TRBJ2-2, the V gene TRBV5-1; 7 bases line up with TRBD2. The ends lost 0 bases at V and 4 bases at J; junction bases unmatched: 0. This CDR3 spans 14 amino acids. Germline V lookup: CDR1 SGHRS, CDR2 YFSETQ. CDR3 nucleotides: TGCGCCAGCAGCTTGGGCGGGGGCACCGGGGAGCTGTTTTTT. It encodes CASSLGGGTGELFF. The whole variable domain, filled in from reference TRBV5-1 and TRBJ2-2, reads KAGVTQTPRYLIKTRGQQVTLSCSPISGHRSVSWYQQTPGQGLQFLFEYFSETQRNKGNFPGRFSGRQFSNSRSEMNVSTLELGDSALYLCASSLGGGTGELFFGEGSRLTVL.

The chain couples TRBV7-9 to TRBJ2-5; a possible D gene is TRBD2 (5 bases). Trimming pared 1 base from V and 5 bases from J, leaving 11 bases between. There are 14 residues in the CDR3. Germline-derived CDR1 and CDR2 are SEHNR and FQNEAQ (reference sequence). The CDR3 DNA reads as TGTGCCAGCAGCTTAGTCGGCGGGTCTGAGACCCAGTACTTC. It yields the protein CASSLVGGSETQYF.

The chain is built from TRBV18 and TRBJ2-5; TRBD2 matches 13 bases. V shed 3 bases and J 3 bases; nucleotides not matched to a gene: 4. Germline CDR1 KGHSH, CDR2 LQKENI. The CDR3 is made up of 16 amino acids. CDR3 sequence: CASSPGLAGAKETQYF. CDR3 DNA sequence: TGTGCCAGCTCACCCGGACTAGCGGGAGCGAAAGAGACCCAGTACTTC.

The V call is TRBV14, the J call TRBJ1-4, with no clear D. CDR3 size: 13 residues. Germline loops: CDR1 SGHDN, CDR2 FVKESK. V shed 3 bases and J shed 3 bases, with 5 bases lying between them. The CDR3: CASSQVANEKLFF. DNA for the CDR3: TGTGCCAGCAGCCAGGTGGCTAATGAAAAACTGTTTTTT.

CDR3 bases: TGTGCCAGCAGTGGAGGGGTGGCTGAAGCTTTCTTT. Amino acids: CASSGGVAEAFF. The chain is built from TRBV6-1 and TRBJ1-1; tentatively, D is TRBD1 (5 bases). The CDR3 has 12 residues. Germline values: CDR1 MNHNS, CDR2 SASEGT. Trimming removed 4 bases at V and 6 bases at J, with 9 bases between.

The V call is TRBV4-2, the J call TRBJ2-3, with D tentatively TRBD2 (5 bases). The CDR3 contains 17 residues. Germline V gene sequence: CDR1 LGHNA, CDR2 YNFKEQ. V was cut by 1 base and J by 0 bases, with 14 bases left in between. The DNA for the CDR3 is TGTGCCAGCAGCCAAGGACCCCGCCCGGGGAGCACAGATACGCAGTATTTT. Its protein is CASSQGPRPGSTDTQYF.

The rearrangement joins TRBV4-1 to TRBJ2-7; 11 bases match TRBD1. V dropped 2 bases and J dropped 4; count of bases not matched to a gene: 13. The CDR3 totals 18 residues. CDR1 is MGHRA, CDR2 YSYEKL, per germline. This chain's CDR3 is CASSQRAGGTGGTYEQYF. DNA of the CDR3: TGCGCCAGCAGCCAAAGGGCGGGAGGGACAGGGGGGACTTACGAGCAGTACTTC.

This rearrangement joins TRBV5-1 to TRBJ1-2; the D is unclear. CDR3 length: 16 residues. V was shortened by 0 bases and J by 9 bases, with 21 bases between the two germline ends. Germline lookup yields CDR1 SGHRS and CDR2 YFSETQ. CDR3 DNA sequence: TGCGCCAGCAGCTTGGGACCGGGAGCCCAGAGGATCAGCTACACCTTC. Its protein is CASSLGPGAQRISYTF.

The chain uses TRBV4-3 and TRBJ2-7, with D hard to call. From germline, CDR1 is LGHNA and CDR2 YSLEER. V lost 1 base to trimming and J lost 1 base, with 11 bases between them. The CDR3 is 15 residues long. CDR3 sequence (DNA): TGCGCCAGCAGCCAAGGGTCTAGGCTTTCCTACGAGCAGTACTTC. Encoded protein: CASSQGSRLSYEQYF.

The chain carries TRBV19 and TRBJ2-7, with D hard to call. Germline lookup yields CDR1 LNHDA and CDR2 SQIVND (reference sequence). Trimming cost V 7 bases and J 2 bases, with 15 bases left between them. The CDR3 length is 14 residues. CDR3 amino acids: CASNRRVLAYEQYF. DNA of the CDR3: TGTGCCAGTAATCGCCGGGTCCTAGCCTACGAGCAGTACTTC. Full variable domain (remainder filled in from reference TRBV19 and TRBJ2-7): DGGITQSPKYLFRKEGQNVTLSCEQNLNHDAMYWYRQDPGQGLRLIYYSQIVNDFQKGDIAEGYSVSREKKESFPLTVTSAQKNPTAFYLCASNRRVLAYEQYFGPGTRLTVT.

The chain recombines TRBV9 with TRBJ2-7; TRBD1 is a possible D gene (6 bases). The ends were cut back, 2 bases at V and 4 bases at J, with 22 bases in the middle. The CDR3 covers 17 residues. Germline loops: CDR1 SGDLS, CDR2 YYNGEE. The chain's CDR3 is CASSVAPPGQGKYEQYF. CDR3 nucleotide sequence: TGTGCCAGCAGCGTCGCCCCACCTGGGCAGGGGAAGTACGAGCAGTACTTC.

Regarding this clone: The same CDR3 arises from other DNA sequences in this sample as well. The gene calls are TRBV19 and TRBJ2-7, with 9 bases lining up with TRBD2. CDR1 LNHDA and CDR2 SQIVND come from the germline V gene (reference sequence). Unmatched junction bases numbered 3, after V lost 1 base and J lost 2 bases. The CDR3 contains 15 residues. The CDR3 sequence is CASSIGLAGTYEQYF. The CDR3 DNA is TGTGCCAGTAGTATAGGGCTAGCGGGAACCTACGAGCAGTACTTC.

Details on this clone: The junction departs from the called germline gene at one end, perhaps through a read error. This chain links TRBV6-4 with TRBJ1-2; D may be TRBD1 (5 bases). Germline assignment: CDR1 MRHNA and CDR2 SNTAGT. The CDR3 has 13 residues. CDR3 amino acids: CASSAGGTYGHTF. The CDR3, as DNA: TGTGCCAGTTCCGCTGGCGGGACCTATGGCCACACCTTC.

This chain connects TRBV5-8 to TRBJ1-2, with D perhaps TRBD1 (6 bases). With 1 base removed from V and 0 bases from J, the gap between germline ends came to 16 bases. The CDR3 is 17 amino acids. Germline CDR1 and CDR2: SGHTS and YDEGEE. In DNA form, the CDR3 reads TGTGCCAGCAGCTTGTGGGGGGCCAGGGTAGCTAACTATGGCTACACCTTC. Translated: CASSLWGARVANYGYTF.